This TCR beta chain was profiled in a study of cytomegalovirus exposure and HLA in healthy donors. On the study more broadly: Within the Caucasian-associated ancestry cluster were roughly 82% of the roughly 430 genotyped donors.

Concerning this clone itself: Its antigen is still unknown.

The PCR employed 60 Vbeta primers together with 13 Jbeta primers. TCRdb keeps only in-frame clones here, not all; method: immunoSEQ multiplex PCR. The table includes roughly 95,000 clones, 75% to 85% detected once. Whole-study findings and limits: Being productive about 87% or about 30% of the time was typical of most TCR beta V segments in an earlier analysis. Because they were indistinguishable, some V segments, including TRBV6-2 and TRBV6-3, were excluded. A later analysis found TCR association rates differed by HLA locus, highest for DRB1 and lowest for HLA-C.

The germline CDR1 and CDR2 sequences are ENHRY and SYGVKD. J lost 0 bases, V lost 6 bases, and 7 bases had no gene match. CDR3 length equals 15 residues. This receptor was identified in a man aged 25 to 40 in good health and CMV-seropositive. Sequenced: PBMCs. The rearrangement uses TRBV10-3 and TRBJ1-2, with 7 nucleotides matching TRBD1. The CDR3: CAISQGQTANYGYTF. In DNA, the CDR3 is TGTGCCATCAGCCAGGGACAGACTGCTAACTATGGCTACACCTTC.